These T cell receptor beta chains were read from a single sample in a study of graft-versus-host responses after intestinal transplantation. Profiling relied on immunoSEQ multiplex PCR, and the TCRdb table lists in-frame clones only, not all of them. This sample has a few thousand clones; around three quarters occur once, and the top ten carry 9% to 10%. Sequencing was performed on ileum tissue, taken 18 days after transplant. The receptor source for this set is a human patient who received an intestinal transplant, so some T cells may come from the graft donor. Each CDR3 is given with its conserved first and last residue. The D gene is left open where the match is weak. Size values are once, few and many counts, or a class for expanded clones, and some rows have none.

j_call | v_call | clone_size | d_call | cdr3_nt | cdr3_aa
TRBJ1-6 | TRBV11-2 | . | . | TGTGCCAGCAGCTTAGATGGCAGTGCCCTCTATAATTCACCCCTCCACTTT | CASSLDGSALYNSPLHF
TRBJ1-1 | TRBV7-9 | . | . | TGTGCCAGCAGCCTCAGGCGGTTGAACACTGAAGCTTTCTTT | CASSLRRLNTEAFF
TRBJ1-4 | TRBV25-1 | . | TRBD1 | TGTGCCAGCAGTGAAGGCGGGACAGGGGATGAAAAACTGTTTTTT | CASSEGGTGDEKLFF
TRBJ2-3 | TRBV7-9 | . | TRBD1 | TGTGCCAGCAATTCCGGGACAGGGACAGATACGCAGTATTTT | CASNSGTGTDTQYF
TRBJ1-5 | TRBV10-3 | once | . | TGTGCCATCATCCCACAGGGAGGTAGCAATCAGCCCCAGCATTTT | CAIIPQGGSNQPQHF
TRBJ2-3 | TRBV4-1 | . | . | TGCGCCAGCAGCCTCTGGACGGGTGCGCAGTATTTT | CASSLWTGAQYF
TRBJ2-1 | TRBV11-2 | once | . | TGTGCCAGCAGCTTAGGTACCTACAATGAGCAGTTCTTC | CASSLGTYNEQFF
TRBJ2-7 | TRBV4-3 | . | . | TGCGCCAGCAGCCAAGTAGATATGGGGGCCTACGAGCAGTACTTC | CASSQVDMGAYEQYF
TRBJ2-3 | TRBV18 | . | TRBD2 | TGTGCCAGCTCACCAGCGGGGGGCATCACAGATACGCAGTATTTT | CASSPAGGITDTQYF
TRBJ1-2 | TRBV30 | . | TRBD1 | TGTGCCTGGAGTCCGACAGGGGTGAGATATGGCTACACCTTC | CAWSPTGVRYGYTF
TRBJ2-3 | TRBV6-4 | once | TRBD2 | TGTGCCAGCAGTCTTAGCGGGGGGGCAACAGATACGCAGTATTTT | CASSLSGGATDTQYF
TRBJ2-3 | TRBV7-9 | . | TRBD2 | TGTGCCAGCAGCTTACTTGTGGCGGGAGCCTACACAGATACGCAGTATTTT | CASSLLVAGAYTDTQYF